Below, 25 T cell receptor beta chains from the same sample are listed, as sequenced in a study of T cells in women clearing cervical HPV infection. The repertoire was sequenced with immunoSEQ multiplex PCR; TCRdb's copy has only in-frame clones and lacks some. Its table records about 34,000 clones. Material: blood buffy coat. The source is a woman aged 18-69 years with a cervical HPV16 infection that either progressed to CIN3+ or cleared (not recorded which).

A word on this clone: With the read ending 3 residues before the CDR3 end, the germline J gene is used to fill in that end. The gene calls are TRBV5-1 and TRBJ2-2; D is possibly TRBD2 (5 bases). The germline V gene has CDR1 SGHRS and CDR2 YFSETQ. The CDR3 extends over 14 amino acids. The DNA read from the CDR3 is TGCGCCAGCAGCTTGGGGTCTCGCGGGTCACCG. Its protein product is CASSLGSRGSP. The full-length CDR3 reads as CASSLGSRGSPLFF.

On this clone: The read is 3 residues too short to cover the CDR3 end, so that end is filled in from the germline J gene. This chain uses TRBV20-1 with TRBJ2-3; D perhaps matches TRBD1 (6 bases). This CDR3 has 14 amino acids. Per germline, CDR1 DFQATT and CDR2 SNEGSKA (reference sequence). The CDR3: CSARTVNSNQPQYF. CDR3 bases read: TGCAGTGCCCGGACAGTTAATAGCAATCAGCCG.

Of note for this clone: The read ends 3 residues before the CDR3 terminus; that terminus is restored from the germline J gene. The chain carries TRBV5-4 and TRBJ2-7; D is ambiguous. The V end lost 0 bases, the J end lost 5 bases, and 9 bases lay between the germline ends. In germline, CDR1 is SGHNT, CDR2 YYREEE (reference sequence). This CDR3 has 13 amino acids. CDR3 DNA (partial): TGTGCCAGCAGCTTGGCAGGTATCCACGAG. Encoded protein: CASSLAGIHE. The entire CDR3 reads CASSLAGIHEQYF.

A word on this clone: The read ends 3 residues early relative to the CDR3; the germline J gene fills the gap. The chain couples TRBV12-3 or TRBV12-4 to TRBJ2-3, with a tentative D call TRBD2 (7 bases). The CDR3 length is 20 residues. V lost 0 bases and J 2 bases, leaving 24 bases between the germline ends. Incomplete CDR3 DNA: TGTGCCAGCAGTTTAGCGGGGGGCCCTAGGCGGGGGTTTACCACAGATACG. It yields the protein CASSLAGGPRRGFTTDT. The entire CDR3 sequence reads CASSLAGGPRRGFTTDTQYF.

Notes on this clone: The CDR3 end lies 3 residues beyond the end of the read and is filled in from the germline J gene. The sample contains more than one DNA sequence encoding this CDR3. The chain links TRBV6-2 or TRBV6-3 to TRBJ2-5, with D unclear. Germline CDR1 is MNHEY and CDR2 is SVGEGT. V lost 5 bases, J lost 5 bases, and 9 bases lay in between. CDR3 length equals 12 residues. The covered CDR3 bases are TGTGCCAGCAGTCAGCGCGTTGAGACC. Amino acids: CASSQRVET. The CDR3 in its entirety is CASSQRVETQYF.

Of note for this clone: The read terminates 3 residues ahead of where the CDR3 ends, so the germline J gene completes it. J is TRBJ2-5 and V is TRBV19, with D perhaps matching TRBD2 (6 bases). CDR1 and CDR2 from the germline V gene are LNHDA and SQIVND (reference sequence). CDR3 length: 16 amino acids. V was clipped by 6 bases and J by 4 bases, with 21 bases between them. CDR3 sequence: CASSDPGGTLRETQYF. The part of the CDR3 DNA that was read is TGTGCCAGTAGCGATCCCGGGGGTACCCTACGAGAGACC.

As regards this clone: The read is 3 residues too short to cover the CDR3 end, so that end is filled in from the germline J gene. The chain links TRBV19 to TRBJ1-2; TRBD1 aligns across 10 bases. The CDR3 sequence is 14 residues long. V lost 7 bases to trimming and J lost 5 bases; unmatched junction nucleotides: 7. Per the germline V gene, CDR1 is LNHDA and CDR2 is SQIVND (reference sequence). The CDR3 DNA, read in part, is TGTGCCAGTAAAGAGACAGGGGGCGCATATGGC. This gives the protein CASKETGGAYG. The entire CDR3 reads CASKETGGAYGYTF. Drawing the rest from reference TRBV19 and TRBJ1-2, the complete variable domain is DGGITQSPKYLFRKEGQNVTLSCEQNLNHDAMYWYRQDPGQGLRLIYYSQIVNDFQKGDIAEGYSVSREKKESFPLTVTSAQKNPTAFYLCASKETGGAYGYTFGSGTRLTVV.

On this clone: The read terminates 3 residues before the CDR3 end, so the remaining end is supplied by the germline J gene. V and J are TRBV5-4 and TRBJ2-7; D is possibly TRBD2 (6 bases). The germline V gene has CDR1 SGHNT and CDR2 YYREEE (reference sequence). The CDR3 contains 15 residues. V lost 6 bases, J lost 0 bases, and 16 bases lay in between. The covered CDR3 bases are TGTGCCAGCACTCGTGGCCGGGGGAGCTCCTACGAG. It translates to CASTRGRGSSYE. The whole CDR3 protein reads CASTRGRGSSYEQYF.

For this clone: Sequencing ends 3 residues short of the CDR3 end; the germline J gene provides the rest. This sample includes further DNA sequences coding for the same CDR3. The V and J genes are TRBV5-1 and TRBJ1-2, with a tentative D call TRBD1 (5 bases). CDR3 length: 14 residues. Trimming cost V 4 bases and J 4 bases, with 14 bases left between them. CDR1 SGHRS and CDR2 YFSETQ come from the germline V gene. The CDR3 spells CASSPTQGTYGYTF. The DNA read from the CDR3 is TGCGCCAGCAGCCCGACCCAGGGAACCTATGGC.

Notes on this clone: The read gets to within 3 residues of the CDR3 end, and the germline J gene fills in the rest. This specimen includes other DNA sequences encoding the same CDR3. V and J are TRBV5-1 and TRBJ1-3; D is possibly TRBD1 (5 bases). V lost 8 bases to trimming and J lost 1 base, with 10 bases between them. This CDR3 has 13 amino acids. The V gene's germline CDR1 is SGHRS and CDR2 YFSETQ. The DNA read from the CDR3 is TGCGCCAGTACTCAGGGATCTGGAAACACC. Residues: CASTQGSGNT. The whole CDR3 protein is CASTQGSGNTIYF.

For this clone: Read data end 3 residues before the CDR3 end; the end is taken from the germline J gene. The rearrangement uses TRBV10-1 and TRBJ2-3, with D maybe TRBD2 (6 bases). The CDR3 loop spans 14 amino acids. CDR1 WNHNN and CDR2 SYGVQD come from the germline V gene (reference sequence). V lost 3 bases and J 3 bases, leaving 10 bases between the germline ends. The CDR3 is CASSDAGLTDTQYF. CDR3 DNA, as far as it was read: TGCGCCAGCAGTGACGCGGGGTTGACAGATACG.

Points on this clone: The observed sequence ends 3 residues before the CDR3 terminus, with the missing tail filled in from the germline J gene. The chain employs TRBV14 and TRBJ1-2, with D possibly matching TRBD1 (5 bases). The germline V gene has CDR1 SGHDN and CDR2 FVKESK. This CDR3 spans 15 amino acids. The V end lost 3 bases, the J end lost 3 bases, and 14 bases lay between the germline ends. The CDR3 here is CASSQPGGSDYGYTF. The sequenced CDR3 bases are TGTGCCAGCAGCCAGCCGGGGGGAAGTGACTATGGC.

A word on this clone: Sequencing ends 3 residues short of the CDR3 end; the germline J gene provides the rest. V and J are TRBV10-3 and TRBJ1-4, with 7 bases matching TRBD1. The V gene's germline CDR1 is ENHRY and CDR2 SYGVKD. This CDR3 has 17 residues. V dropped 9 bases and J dropped 8; count of bases not matched to a gene: 21. CDR3 DNA (partial): TGTGCCATTCCTGGCGGGACAGAAGACCTTTTAGGCGAAAAA. Translation: CAIPGGTEDLLGEK. The full CDR3 protein reads CAIPGGTEDLLGEKLFF.

Details on this clone: Read coverage stops 3 residues before the CDR3 terminus; the germline J gene supplies the remainder. This rearrangement joins TRBV10-2 to TRBJ2-3; D remains unclear. CDR3 size: 14 residues. Trimming took 3 bases from V and 0 from J, leaving 7 bases between them. Germline assignment: CDR1 WSHSY and CDR2 SAAADI. Partial CDR3 DNA: TGCGCCAGCAGTGACAGAGGTAGCACAGATACG. Translation gives CASSDRGSTDT. The complete CDR3 protein is CASSDRGSTDTQYF.

With respect to this clone: From the germline J gene comes the end of the CDR3, since the read stops 3 residues before it. V gene TRBV13 combines with J gene TRBJ1-1; TRBD1 aligns across 10 bases. The germline V gene encodes CDR1 PRHDT and CDR2 FYEKMQ (reference sequence). The CDR3 runs 14 residues. The sequenced CDR3 bases are TGTGCCAGCAGCTTCAAGACAGGGGGCTCGGAA. Residues: CASSFKTGGSE. The full CDR3 reads CASSFKTGGSEAFF.

Concerning this clone: The DNA ends 3 residues before the CDR3 does, and the rest of the CDR3 is filled in from the germline J gene. This rearrangement joins TRBV2 to TRBJ1-5; D gene unclear. CDR1 and CDR2 (germline): SNHLY, FYNNEI. Trimming left V 3 bases short and J 6 bases short, with 15 bases between. The CDR3 totals 15 residues. The CDR3 is CASSDFLEGSQPQHF. Incomplete CDR3 DNA: TGTGCCAGCAGTGATTTCTTGGAGGGTAGTCAGCCC. The full variable domain, completed using reference TRBV2 and TRBJ1-5, is EPEVTQTPSHQVTQMGQEVILRCVPISNHLYFYWYRQILGQKVEFLVSFYNNEISEKSEIFDDQFSVERPDGSNFTLKIRSTKLEDSAMYFCASSDFLEGSQPQHFGDGTRLSIL.

With regard to this clone: The CDR3 is cut off 3 residues early in the read; its end comes from the germline J gene. The chain carries TRBV18 and TRBJ2-7, with a tentative D call TRBD2 (6 bases). Germline V CDR1 and CDR2: KGHSH, LQKENI. V shed 3 bases and J shed 5 bases, with 17 bases lying between them. The CDR3 contains 15 residues. The sequenced part of the CDR3 DNA is TGTGCCAGCTCACCTTATTCTCGGGGGTCCAACGAG. The encoded protein is CASSPYSRGSNE. The whole CDR3 protein is CASSPYSRGSNEQYF.

Concerning this clone: Read sequence stops 3 residues before the CDR3 end, and the germline J gene provides the missing end. In the same sample, other DNA sequences code for this CDR3. This chain connects TRBV18 to TRBJ1-1; possible D gene TRBD1, 5 bases. There are 15 residues in the CDR3. Per the germline V gene, CDR1 is KGHSH and CDR2 is LQKENI. The sequenced CDR3 bases are TGTGCCAGCTCATCCCCCGGTAGGGGCCAACAAACG. Translation: CASSSPGRGQQT. The entire CDR3 reads CASSSPGRGQQTAFF.

To note about this clone: The read ends 3 residues shy of where the CDR3 ends; the end is completed using the germline J gene. The V and J genes are TRBV12-3 or TRBV12-4 and TRBJ2-2; TRBD2 is a possible D gene (6 bases). The V and J ends lost 6 bases and 6 bases respectively, with 14 bases between them. This CDR3 is 14 amino acids long. CDR3 DNA, as far as it was read: TGTGCCAGCAGGCTGGACCCGGGGGCCGGGGAG. Its protein is CASRLDPGAGE. The CDR3 in full is CASRLDPGAGELFF.

As concerns this clone: The read comes to an end 3 residues before the CDR3 does, leaving the germline J gene to fill in the end. The rearrangement links TRBV6-1 to TRBJ2-7; either TRBD1 or TRBD2 may supply D (5 bases each). The CDR3 runs 14 residues. The germline V gene encodes CDR1 MNHNS and CDR2 SASEGT. The germline V and J ends were trimmed by 4 bases and 1 base, with 11 bases remaining between them. CDR3 DNA (partial): TGTGCCAGCAGTGTGAAGGGGAGTTCCTACGAG. Encoded protein: CASSVKGSSYE. Given in full, the CDR3 is CASSVKGSSYEQYF.

As for this clone: Read coverage stops 3 residues before the CDR3 terminus; the germline J gene supplies the remainder. The V call is TRBV2, the J call TRBJ2-7; possibly TRBD1 for D (6 bases). The CDR3 has 14 amino acids. CDR1 is SNHLY and CDR2 is FYNNEI in the germline V gene. Trimming pared 6 bases from V and 5 bases from J, leaving 17 bases between. CDR3 bases read: TGTGCCAGCAGCCGACAGGCCCGGACCCACGAG. Its protein product is CASSRQARTHE. The whole CDR3 is CASSRQARTHEQYF.

Concerning this clone: The read terminates 3 residues before the CDR3 end, so the remaining end is supplied by the germline J gene. This sequence joins TRBV20-1 and TRBJ1-3, with TRBD1 matching over 9 bases. There are 17 residues in the CDR3. V shed 0 bases, J shed 4 bases, and the junction held 10 bases outside the gene matches. The germline CDR1 and CDR2 sequences are DFQATT and SNEGSKA (reference sequence). The CDR3 sequence is CSARDRRQGVNGNTIYF. CDR3 DNA (partial): TGCAGTGCTAGAGATCGAAGACAGGGGGTGAACGGAAACACC.

A remark on this clone: Compared with germline, one end of the junction differs, possibly owing to a read error. The read terminates 3 residues before the CDR3 end, so the remaining end is supplied by the germline J gene. Other DNA sequences within the sample encode an identical CDR3. The J gene is TRBJ1-3, the V gene TRBV19; D is unresolved. The CDR3 has 13 amino acids. Germline assignment: CDR1 LNHDA and CDR2 SQIVND (reference sequence). The CDR3 DNA, read in part, is TGTGCCAGTCAGGAGCACTCTGGAAACACA. Encoded protein: CASQEHSGNT. The CDR3 reads in full as CASQEHSGNTIYF.

Note on this clone: Read sequence stops 3 residues before the CDR3 end, and the germline J gene provides the missing end. This sequence joins TRBV20-1 and TRBJ2-2; D is perhaps TRBD2 (6 bases). Per germline, CDR1 DFQATT and CDR2 SNEGSKA (reference sequence). V lost 6 bases to trimming and J lost 5 bases, with 19 bases between them. The CDR3 extends over 15 amino acids. This CDR3 is CSAPPGLLSTGELFF. Incomplete CDR3 DNA: TGCAGTGCGCCCCCGGGACTCCTTTCGACCGGGGAG.

In regard to this clone: The CDR3 is cut off 3 residues early in the read; its end comes from the germline J gene. This chain connects TRBV5-1 to TRBJ1-4, with TRBD1 as a possible D gene (5 bases). The germline CDR1 and CDR2 sequences are SGHRS and YFSETQ. The CDR3 runs to 16 residues. The sequenced part of the CDR3 DNA is TGCGCCAGCAGCTTGATGGGCCGCTCTGGGGCCAACGTA. It encodes CASSLMGRSGANV. The CDR3 in its entirety is CASSLMGRSGANVLFF.